These 21 T cell receptor beta chains came from one sample sequenced in a study of blood T cell repertoires in COVID-19. The protocol was immunoSEQ multiplex PCR, while the TCRdb copy is restricted to in-frame clones and leaves out a portion. Among fewer than 350,000 clones, about 76% were seen once, and the ten largest hold under 3%. Sequenced input: peripheral blood. Source of these receptors: a woman aged 55 to 70 with active or convalescent COVID-19.

The chain employs TRBV30 and TRBJ1-5, with D perhaps matching TRBD1 (5 bases). Germline CDR1 is GTSNPN and CDR2 is SVGIG (reference sequence). CDR3 length equals 15 residues. V was cut by 5 bases and J by 3 bases, with 17 bases left in between. The CDR3 bases are TGTGCCTGGGCCGGGGGGGGGTCCGCCAATCAGCCCCAGCATTTT. It specifies CAWAGGGSANQPQHF. The full variable domain, in which reference TRBV30 and TRBJ1-5 provide the parts outside the CDR3, is SQTIHQWPATLVQPVGSPLSLECTVEGTSNPNLYWYRQAAGRGLQLLFYSVGIGQISSEVPQNLSASRPQDRQFILSSKKLLLSDSGFYLCAWAGGGSANQPQHFGDGTRLSIL.

This clone was seen just once. The chain employs TRBV27 and TRBJ2-7; a weak D match, TRBD2 (5 bases). The CDR3 spans 11 residues. The V and J ends lost 6 bases and 5 bases respectively, with 8 bases between them. Germline V gene lookup returns CDR1 MNHEY and CDR2 SMNVEV (reference sequence). CDR3 nucleotides: TGTGCCAGCAGCGGACTCCACGAGCAGTACTTC. Encoded protein: CASSGLHEQYF.

This clone was picked up one time. The chain recombines TRBV6-5 with TRBJ1-2; D might be TRBD1 (6 bases). CDR1 is MNHEY, CDR2 SVGAGI, per germline. The CDR3 extends over 14 amino acids. V lost 5 bases and J 4 bases, leaving 14 bases between the germline ends. CDR3 in amino acids: CASSTEQGGYGYTF. The CDR3 coding sequence is TGTGCCAGCAGTACAGAACAGGGTGGCTATGGCTACACCTTC.

The CDR3: CASSFDRATYNEQFF. The CDR3 coding sequence is TGCGCCAGCAGCTTCGACAGGGCGACCTACAATGAGCAGTTCTTC. This chain links TRBV5-1 with TRBJ2-1; the match to TRBD1 covers 7 bases. Per the germline V gene, CDR1 is SGHRS and CDR2 is YFSETQ. The CDR3 has 15 residues. The V and J ends lost 2 bases and 2 bases, in that order; junction bases with no gene match: 4.

As concerns this clone: A read error may account for a junction end that differs from germline. The chain has TRBV7-7 and TRBJ2-1; 10 bases are shared with TRBD2. Germline CDR1 is SSHAT and CDR2 is FNYEAQ (reference sequence). This CDR3 has 15 amino acids. The CDR3, as DNA: TGTGCTAGCAGCTTAGGACTAGCGGCTTACAATGAGCAGTTCTTC. Translating gives CASSLGLAAYNEQFF.

This clone was observed a single time. The chain combines TRBV7-2 with TRBJ2-7, with a weak D call TRBD2 (6 bases). V lost 3 bases and J 3 bases, leaving 9 bases between the germline ends. This CDR3 is built from 13 residues. The germline V gene encodes CDR1 SGHTA and CDR2 FQGNSA. The CDR3 reads CASSLGTGYEQYF. The CDR3 region has the DNA TGTGCCAGCAGCTTGGGGACTGGCTACGAGCAGTACTTC.

The chain has TRBV6-5 and TRBJ1-4; a possible D gene is TRBD1 (5 bases). The CDR3 extends over 15 amino acids. Trimming left V 0 bases short and J 3 bases short, with 8 bases between. Germline V CDR1 and CDR2: MNHEY, SVGAGI. The CDR3 nucleotides read TGTGCCAGCAGTTACTCGCGGGGGGCTAATGAAAAACTGTTTTTT. Translating gives CASSYSRGANEKLFF.

V gene TRBV6-5 combines with J gene TRBJ1-1; 7 bases agree with TRBD1. Losses at the gene ends were 6 bases for V and 7 bases for J; bases not matched to a gene: 11. The length of the CDR3 is 14 residues. The V gene's germline CDR1 is MNHEY and CDR2 SVGAGI. The CDR3 nucleotides read TGTGCCAGCAGCCAAAGACAGGGCACGCTTGAAGCTTTCTTT. Translating gives CASSQRQGTLEAFF.

This chain joins TRBV27 and TRBJ1-4; 8 nucleotides line up with TRBD1. The germline CDR1 and CDR2 sequences are MNHEY and SMNVEV (reference sequence). CDR3 length equals 14 residues. J gave up 8 bases and V 2 bases, and 4 bases lay outside the gene matches. CDR3 in amino acids: CASSLQGAGEKLFF. CDR3 in DNA: TGTGCCAGCAGTTTACAGGGGGCTGGAGAAAAACTGTTTTTT.

V gene TRBV7-8 combines with J gene TRBJ2-3; weak D call: TRBD2 (6 bases). CDR3 size: 15 residues. V was clipped by 5 bases and J by 0 bases, with 12 bases between them. Germline V lookup: CDR1 SGHVS, CDR2 FQNEAQ. The CDR3 coding sequence is TGTGCCAGCAGCCCTTTGGAGGGGAGCACAGATACGCAGTATTTT. It translates to CASSPLEGSTDTQYF.

V gene TRBV6-1 combines with J gene TRBJ1-5; D not certain. The germline CDR1 and CDR2 sequences are MNHNS and SASEGT. Trimming removed 3 bases from V and 11 bases from J, with 11 bases in between. This CDR3 is built from 12 residues. CDR3 in DNA: TGTGCCAGCAGTGACGGTCCCCCAACCCAGCATTTT. Translated: CASSDGPPTQHF.

V and J are TRBV4-2 and TRBJ2-5; the match to TRBD2 covers 9 bases. CDR1 is LGHNA, CDR2 YNFKEQ, per germline. CDR3 length: 16 residues. The junction had 3 bases not matched to a gene; V was cut back by 0 bases and J by 1 base. CDR3 sequence: CASSQDTSGLQETQYF. Written as DNA, the CDR3 is TGTGCCAGCAGCCAAGATACTAGCGGGCTCCAAGAGACCCAGTACTTC.

The rearrangement joins TRBV7-2 to TRBJ2-5; 15 bases line up with TRBD2. Germline values: CDR1 SGHTA, CDR2 FQGNSA. The ends lost 2 bases at V and 5 bases at J; junction bases unmatched: 3. This CDR3 spans 16 amino acids. CDR3 in DNA: TGTGCCAGCAGCTTATTGGGACTAGCGGGGGGTGAGACCCAGTACTTC. This translates into CASSLLGLAGGETQYF.

This chain uses TRBV15 with TRBJ2-1, with a tentative D call TRBD2 (7 bases). The CDR3 sequence is 13 residues long. V was shortened by 0 bases and J by 12 bases, with 12 bases between the two germline ends. Germline V CDR1 and CDR2: LNHNV, YYDKDF (reference sequence). The CDR3 sequence is CATSRDGGGGQFF. The CDR3 DNA reads as TGTGCCACCAGCAGAGATGGCGGGGGCGGGCAGTTCTTC.

The chain recombines TRBV7-2 with TRBJ1-5; 8 positions agree with TRBD1. Trimming cost V 3 bases and J 9 bases; bases outside gene matches: 4. The CDR3 loop spans 13 amino acids. Germline V gives CDR1 SGHTA, CDR2 FQGNSA. The CDR3 here is CASSFDRGRPQHF. For the CDR3, the DNA is TGTGCCAGCAGCTTTGACAGGGGTAGGCCCCAGCATTTT.

The rearrangement joins TRBV25-1 to TRBJ1-4, with unresolved D. The germline CDR1 and CDR2 sequences are MGHDK and SYGVNS. V was shortened by 3 bases and J by 11 bases, with 7 bases between the two germline ends. The CDR3 spans 11 residues. Written as DNA, the CDR3 is TGTGCCAGCAGTGAGGGCGGGAAACTGTTTTTT. It translates to CASSEGGKLFF.

This clone occurred a few times. The rearrangement links TRBV3-1 (or the pseudogene TRBV3-2) to TRBJ2-1; TRBD1 aligns across 7 bases. Unmatched junction bases numbered 7, after V lost 0 bases and J lost 5 bases. Germline V gene sequence: CDR1 LGHDT, CDR2 YNNKEL (reference sequence). This CDR3 is built from 16 residues. Here the CDR3 DNA reads TGTGCCAGCAGCCAAGATAGGGGGCGGGCCCACAATGAGCAGTTCTTC. Residues: CASSQDRGRAHNEQFF.

V usage is TRBV5-1 and J usage is TRBJ2-7; 9 bases map to TRBD2. V gave up 4 bases and J gave up 3 bases; unmatched junction bases: 8. Germline CDR1 is SGHRS and CDR2 is YFSETQ. The CDR3 loop spans 15 amino acids. In nucleotides, the CDR3 is TGCGCCAGCAGCCTCCAGGGCGGGGGGGGCTACGAGCAGTACTTC. Translating it yields CASSLQGGGGYEQYF.

In DNA form, the CDR3 reads TGTGCCAGCAGCCTAGGATTGGGCACTGAAGCTTTCTTT. Translation: CASSLGLGTEAFF. V usage is TRBV7-3 and J usage is TRBJ1-1; D is uncertain. CDR1 and CDR2 (germline): SGHTA, FQGTGA. V lost 5 bases, J lost 4 bases, and 11 bases lay in between. This CDR3 comprises 13 residues.

In DNA form, the CDR3 reads TGTGCCAGCAGTCGACAGGGGGAGTTCTCCTACAATGAGCAGTTCTTC. As protein: CASSRQGEFSYNEQFF. This chain connects TRBV2 to TRBJ2-1; 9 bases match TRBD1. There are 16 residues in the CDR3. Unmatched junction bases numbered 5, after V lost 5 bases and J lost 0 bases. The germline CDR1 and CDR2 sequences are SNHLY and FYNNEI.

The rearrangement joins TRBV14 to TRBJ2-7; 7 bases line up with TRBD1. From germline, CDR1 is SGHDN and CDR2 FVKESK. The CDR3 is made up of 16 amino acids. The V gene end was trimmed by 1 base and the J gene end by 6 bases; junction bases not matched to a gene: 12. CDR3 DNA: TGTGCCAGCAGCCAAGTTGGGGAGAGGGGGCGACCCGAGCAGTACTTC. It is translated as CASSQVGERGRPEQYF.